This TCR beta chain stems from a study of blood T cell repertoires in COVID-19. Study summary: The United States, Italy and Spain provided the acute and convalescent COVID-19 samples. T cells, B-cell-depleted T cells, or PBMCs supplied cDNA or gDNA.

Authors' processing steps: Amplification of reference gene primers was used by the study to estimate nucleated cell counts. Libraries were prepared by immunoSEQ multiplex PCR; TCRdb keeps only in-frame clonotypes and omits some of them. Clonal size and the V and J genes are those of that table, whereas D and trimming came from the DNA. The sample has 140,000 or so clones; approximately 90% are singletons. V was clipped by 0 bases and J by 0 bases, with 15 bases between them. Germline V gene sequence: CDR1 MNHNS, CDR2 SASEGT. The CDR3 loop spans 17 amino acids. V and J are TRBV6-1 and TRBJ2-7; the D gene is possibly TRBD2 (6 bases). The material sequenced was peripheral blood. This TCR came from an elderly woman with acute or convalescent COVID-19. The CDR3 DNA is TGTGCCAGCAGTGAAGCCCCGGGACTTTCGAGCTCCTACGAGCAGTACTTC. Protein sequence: CASSEAPGLSSSYEQYF.